This TCR beta chain was profiled in a study of T cells in Graves' hyperthyroidism and ophthalmopathy. This clonotype was observed at least ten times. The antigen remains undetermined. Study-wide results and limits: Stable hyperthyroidism was told apart from ophthalmopathy by a model built on 13 V-J features. Most clonotypes expanded in the thyroid (above 0.001) were also present in blood.

The germline V gene encodes CDR1 MNHEY and CDR2 SVGEGT. The germline V and J ends were trimmed by 4 bases and 8 bases, with 17 bases remaining between them. The CDR3 spans 15 residues. Researchers took RNA transcripts and amplified the TCR beta CDR3 regions from them. HTBI primers were employed in a first-round RT-PCR of the TCR CDR3. TCRdb called the multiplex PCR reads again in MiXCR, with one record for every CDR3 protein. This sample carries hundreds of thousands of distinct CDR3 sequences, roughly 25% of them seen once, and the ten largest clones take around 11%. This receptor was obtained from a woman aged 25 to 39 with Graves' ophthalmopathy. Material: blood. The chain has TRBV6-2 or TRBV6-3 and TRBJ2-2; the D is unclear. CDR3 sequence (DNA): TGTGCCAGCAGTTCCGCCTGGCCAGTTTCAGGGGAGCTGTTTTTT. Translated, it gives CASSSAWPVSGELFF.